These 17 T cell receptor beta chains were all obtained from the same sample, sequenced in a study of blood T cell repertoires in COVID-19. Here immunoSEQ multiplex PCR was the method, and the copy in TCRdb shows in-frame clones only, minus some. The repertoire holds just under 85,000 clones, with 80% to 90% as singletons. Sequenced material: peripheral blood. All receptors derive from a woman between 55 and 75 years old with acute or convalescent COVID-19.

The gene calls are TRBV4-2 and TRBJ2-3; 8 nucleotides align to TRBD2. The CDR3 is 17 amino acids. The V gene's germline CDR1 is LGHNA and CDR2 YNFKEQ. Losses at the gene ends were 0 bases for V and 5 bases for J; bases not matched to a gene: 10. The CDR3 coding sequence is TGTGCCAGCAGCCAAGAATCGAGGCTAGCGGGTTTAGATACGCAGTATTTT. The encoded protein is CASSQESRLAGLDTQYF.

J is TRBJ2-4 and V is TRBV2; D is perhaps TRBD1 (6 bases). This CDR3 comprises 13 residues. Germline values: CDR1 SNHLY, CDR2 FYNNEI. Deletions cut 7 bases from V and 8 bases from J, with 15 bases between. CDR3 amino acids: CASTGDTWDIQYF. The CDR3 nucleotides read TGTGCCAGCACTGGGGACACCTGGGACATTCAGTACTTC.

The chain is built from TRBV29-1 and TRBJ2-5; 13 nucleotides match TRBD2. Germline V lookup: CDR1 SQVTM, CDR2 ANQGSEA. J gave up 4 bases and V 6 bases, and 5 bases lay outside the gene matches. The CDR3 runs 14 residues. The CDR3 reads CSVGTSGIGETQYF. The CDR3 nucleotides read TGCAGCGTGGGGACTAGCGGGATAGGAGAGACCCAGTACTTC.

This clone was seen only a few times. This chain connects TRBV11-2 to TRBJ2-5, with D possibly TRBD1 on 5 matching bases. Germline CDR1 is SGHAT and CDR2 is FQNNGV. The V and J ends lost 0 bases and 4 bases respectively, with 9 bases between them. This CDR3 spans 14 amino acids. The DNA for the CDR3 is TGTGCCAGCAGCTTAGACAGGGTTACAGAGACCCAGTACTTC. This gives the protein CASSLDRVTETQYF.

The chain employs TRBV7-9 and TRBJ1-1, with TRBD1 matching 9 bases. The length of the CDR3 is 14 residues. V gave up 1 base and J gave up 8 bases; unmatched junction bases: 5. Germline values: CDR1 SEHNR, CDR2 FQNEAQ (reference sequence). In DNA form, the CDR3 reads TGTGCCAGCAGCTTAGAGCGGACAGGGGTAGAAGCTTTCTTT. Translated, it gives CASSLERTGVEAFF.

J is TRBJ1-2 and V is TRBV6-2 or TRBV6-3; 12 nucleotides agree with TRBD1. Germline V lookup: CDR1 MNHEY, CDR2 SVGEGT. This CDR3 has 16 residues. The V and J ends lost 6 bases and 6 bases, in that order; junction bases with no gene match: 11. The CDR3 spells CASSPATGTGGHGYTF. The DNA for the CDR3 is TGTGCCAGCAGCCCCGCCACCGGGACAGGGGGCCATGGCTACACCTTC.

CDR3: CSVQGLANTGELFF. For the CDR3, the DNA is TGCAGCGTTCAGGGTCTCGCGAACACCGGGGAGCTGTTTTTT. The V call is TRBV29-1, the J call TRBJ2-2; possible D gene TRBD1, 5 bases. The CDR3 sequence is 14 residues long. The V and J ends lost 5 bases and 0 bases respectively, with 10 bases between them. In germline, CDR1 is SQVTM, CDR2 ANQGSEA.

The CDR3, as DNA: TGTGCCACTTCCGGACAGGCCTATGGCTACACCTTC. This translates into CATSGQAYGYTF. The chain joins TRBV27 to TRBJ1-2; TRBD1 aligns across 7 bases. V dropped 10 bases and J dropped 4; count of bases not matched to a gene: 6. Germline CDR1 MNHEY, CDR2 SMNVEV (reference sequence). This CDR3 is built from 12 residues.

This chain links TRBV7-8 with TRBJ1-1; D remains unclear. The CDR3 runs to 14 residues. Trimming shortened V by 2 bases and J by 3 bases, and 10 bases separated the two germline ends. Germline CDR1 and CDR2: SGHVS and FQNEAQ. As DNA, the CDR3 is TGTGCCAGCAGCTTACTCTCGGGAGACACTGAAGCTTTCTTT. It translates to CASSLLSGDTEAFF.

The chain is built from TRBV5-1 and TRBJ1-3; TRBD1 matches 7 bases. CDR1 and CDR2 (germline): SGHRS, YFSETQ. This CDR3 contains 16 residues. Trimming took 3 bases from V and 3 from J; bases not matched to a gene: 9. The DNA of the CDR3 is TGCGCCAGCAGCTCATCCGACGGGACAGATGGAAACACCATATATTTT. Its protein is CASSSSDGTDGNTIYF. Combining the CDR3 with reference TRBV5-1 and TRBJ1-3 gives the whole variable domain KAGVTQTPRYLIKTRGQQVTLSCSPISGHRSVSWYQQTPGQGLQFLFEYFSETQRNKGNFPGRFSGRQFSNSRSEMNVSTLELGDSALYLCASSSSDGTDGNTIYFGEGSWLTVV.

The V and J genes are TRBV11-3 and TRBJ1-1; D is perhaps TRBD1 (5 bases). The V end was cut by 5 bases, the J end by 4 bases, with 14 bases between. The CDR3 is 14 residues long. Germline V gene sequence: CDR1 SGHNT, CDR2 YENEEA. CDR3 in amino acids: CASSARSGGTEAFF. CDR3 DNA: TGTGCCAGCAGCGCCCGGTCGGGGGGCACTGAAGCTTTCTTT.

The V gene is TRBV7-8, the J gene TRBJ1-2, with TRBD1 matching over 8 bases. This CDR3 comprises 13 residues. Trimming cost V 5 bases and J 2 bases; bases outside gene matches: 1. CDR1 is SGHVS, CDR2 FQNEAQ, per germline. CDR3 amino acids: CASSRQGNYGYTF. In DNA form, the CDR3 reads TGTGCCAGCAGCAGACAGGGGAACTATGGCTACACCTTC.

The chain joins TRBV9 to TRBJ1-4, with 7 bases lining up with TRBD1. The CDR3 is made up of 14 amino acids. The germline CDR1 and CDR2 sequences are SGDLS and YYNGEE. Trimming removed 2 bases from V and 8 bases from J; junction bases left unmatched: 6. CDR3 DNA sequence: TGTGCCAGCAGCGTGGGGGCAGGGGGAGAAAAACTGTTTTTT. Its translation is CASSVGAGGEKLFF.

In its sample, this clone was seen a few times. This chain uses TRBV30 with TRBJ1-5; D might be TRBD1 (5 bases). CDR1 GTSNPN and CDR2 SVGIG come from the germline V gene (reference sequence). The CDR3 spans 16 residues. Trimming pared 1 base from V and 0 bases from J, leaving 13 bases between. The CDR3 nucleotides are TGTGCCTGGAGTGAGACAACAGGTCATAGCAATCAGCCCCAGCATTTT. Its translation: CAWSETTGHSNQPQHF.

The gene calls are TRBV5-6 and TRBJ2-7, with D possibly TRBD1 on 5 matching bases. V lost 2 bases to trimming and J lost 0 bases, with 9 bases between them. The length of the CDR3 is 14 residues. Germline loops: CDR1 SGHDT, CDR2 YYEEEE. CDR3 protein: CASSFTGSSYEQYF. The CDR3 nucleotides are TGTGCCAGCAGCTTTACAGGCTCCTCCTACGAGCAGTACTTC.

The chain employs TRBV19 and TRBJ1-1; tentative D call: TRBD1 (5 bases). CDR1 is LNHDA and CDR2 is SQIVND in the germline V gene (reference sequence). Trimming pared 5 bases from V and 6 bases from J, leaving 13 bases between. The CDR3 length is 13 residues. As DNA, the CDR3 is TGTGCCAGTAGTGTCGGGGGTATATCTGAAGCTTTCTTT. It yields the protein CASSVGGISEAFF.

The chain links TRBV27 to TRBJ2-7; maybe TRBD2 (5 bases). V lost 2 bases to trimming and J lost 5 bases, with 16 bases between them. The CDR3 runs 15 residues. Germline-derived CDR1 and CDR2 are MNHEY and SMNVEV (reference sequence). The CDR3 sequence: CASSLKPEGSHEQYF. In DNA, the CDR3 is TGTGCCAGCAGTTTAAAGCCCGAGGGATCCCACGAGCAGTACTTC.